This is a list of T cell receptor beta chains from one sample in a study of OX40 agonist ivuxolimab in advanced cancers. This table comes from immunoSEQ multiplex PCR, and its TCRdb copy is limited to in-frame clones, with some not included. The data hold some 20,000 clones, with 75% to 90% observed a single time. The sequencing here drew on CD4+ or CD8+ T cells sorted from blood, taken in a trial of the OX40 agonist ivuxolimab. The receptors were sampled from an adult with an advanced solid tumor such as melanoma, head and neck, liver or kidney cancer. Each CDR3 is given with its conserved first and last residue. The D gene is left open where the match is weak. Where a row states a size, it is once, few, many or the class of an expanded clone; other rows omit it.

J gene,D gene,clone size,V gene,CDR3 DNA,CDR3 protein
TRBJ2-5,.,.,TRBV28,TGTGCCAGCAGTCCCCGATTTGCGGGACGACAAGAGACCCAGTACTTC,CASSPRFAGRQETQYF
TRBJ2-7,.,.,TRBV15,TGTGCCACCAGCAGAGACAGGGGCGAAGTACGTGAGCAGTACTTC,CATSRDRGEVREQYF
TRBJ2-5,.,.,TRBV7-9,TGTGCCAGCAGCCCAATAGCGATGGAGACCCAGTACTTC,CASSPIAMETQYF
TRBJ1-3,.,.,TRBV5-1,TGCGCCAGCAGCTTGGCTGGGAACAATGGAAACACCATATATTTT,CASSLAGNNGNTIYF
TRBJ2-7,.,few,TRBV6-8,TGTGCCAGCAGTTACTCCGGACAGCCCTACGAGCAGTACTTC,CASSYSGQPYEQYF
TRBJ1-5,.,.,TRBV27,TGTGCCAGCAGTACCTCCGGGACTCTTCAGCCCCAGCATTTT,CASSTSGTLQPQHF
TRBJ2-7,TRBD1,.,TRBV2,TGTGCCAGCAGTGAAAGCGGGACAGGGTCCTACGAGCAGTACTTC,CASSESGTGSYEQYF
TRBJ1-3,TRBD1,.,TRBV16,TGTGCCAGCAGCCAATACACAGGGGCGAGTGGAAACACCATATATTTT,CASSQYTGASGNTIYF
TRBJ2-7,.,.,TRBV6-5,TGTGCCAGCAGTTTAAGTTTCTACGAGCAGTACTTC,CASSLSFYEQYF
TRBJ2-1,.,once,TRBV14,TGTGCCAGCAGCTCGGGAGTCAGCTCCTACAATGAGCAGTTCTTC,CASSSGVSSYNEQFF
TRBJ2-5,TRBD2,once,TRBV27,TGTGCCAGCAGACAACATTCGGCGGGGGTTAAAGGCGAGACCCAGTACTTC,CASRQHSAGVKGETQYF
TRBJ2-1,.,.,TRBV5-1,TGCGCCAGCAGCTTGGTGCAGGGGCTAGGATATGAGCAGTTCTTC,CASSLVQGLGYEQFF
TRBJ2-7,.,.,TRBV7-6,TGTGCCAGCAGCTTAGAGGGCAGCCCTAATTACGAGCAGTACTTC,CASSLEGSPNYEQYF
TRBJ2-2,.,.,TRBV5-4,TGTGCCAGCAGCTGGTGGGGGAGCGGGGAGCTGTTTTTT,CASSWWGSGELFF
TRBJ1-4,.,.,TRBV5-6,TGTGCCAGCAGCTTTTTAGGGAATGAAAAACTGTTTTTT,CASSFLGNEKLFF
TRBJ2-6,.,.,TRBV14,TGTGCCAGCAGTGATCGTTACTCTGGGGCCAACGTCCTGACTTTC,CASSDRYSGANVLTF
TRBJ2-5,TRBD2,.,TRBV19,TGTGCCAGTAGTTTCGGACTAGCGGGAGAACCAGAGACCCAGTACTTC,CASSFGLAGEPETQYF
TRBJ2-3,.,once,TRBV21-1,TGTGCCAGCACTTCGACTAGCGGGAGGATAGATACGCAGTATTTT,CASTSTSGRIDTQYF
TRBJ2-7,.,.,TRBV5-5,TGTGCCAGCAACCCCGACAGAGCTTACGAGCAGTACTTC,CASNPDRAYEQYF
TRBJ1-1,.,.,TRBV15,TGTGCCACCAGCAAAAGATCCTGGGCTGAAGCTTTCTTT,CATSKRSWAEAFF
TRBJ2-1,TRBD2,.,TRBV2,TGTGCCAGTCTTGAGAGCCGGGACTATTCGAATGAGCAGTTCTTC,CASLESRDYSNEQFF
TRBJ2-7,.,.,TRBV2,TGTGCCAGCCTGGGGGTTAGCTACGAGCAGTACTTC,CASLGVSYEQYF